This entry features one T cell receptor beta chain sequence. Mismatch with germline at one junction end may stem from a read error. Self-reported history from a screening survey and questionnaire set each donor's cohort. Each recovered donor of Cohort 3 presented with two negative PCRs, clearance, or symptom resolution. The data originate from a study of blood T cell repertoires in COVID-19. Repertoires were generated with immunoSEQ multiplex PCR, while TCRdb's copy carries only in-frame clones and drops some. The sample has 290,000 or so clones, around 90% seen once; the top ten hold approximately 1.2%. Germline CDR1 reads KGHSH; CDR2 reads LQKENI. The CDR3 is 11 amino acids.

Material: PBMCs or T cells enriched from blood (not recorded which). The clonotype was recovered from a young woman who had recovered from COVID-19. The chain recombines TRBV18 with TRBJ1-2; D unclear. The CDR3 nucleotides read TGTGCCAGCTCACCAGGCCCTGATCGCTCCTTC. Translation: CASSPGPDRSF. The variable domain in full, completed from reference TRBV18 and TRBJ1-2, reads NAGVMQNPRHLVRRRGQEARLRCSPMKGHSHVYWYRQLPEEGLKFMVYLQKENIIDESGMPKERFSAEFPKEGPSILRIQQVVRGDSAAYFCASSPGPDRSFGSGTRLTVV.